One TCR beta chain is described in this entry. Its antigen is unknown. The data are from a study of T-cell reconstitution after alpha-beta-depleted transplantation in children. Library preparation (for TCRbeta) was performed with unique molecular identifiers. MiXCR, run by TCRdb on the PCR reads, gives a single entry per CDR3 protein. The data hold 6,000 or so distinct CDR3 sequences, with approximately 15% observed a single time. V gave up 10 bases and J gave up 0 bases, with 19 bases separating them. The CDR3 contains 17 residues. The germline V gene has CDR1 LGHNA and CDR2 YNFKEQ. General study results and limits: Reported findings indicate that, about two months after transplant, alpha-beta T cells came from several hundred expanded clones, which were derived from non-depleted graft cells. T-cell numbers and diversity one year post-transplant derived largely from freshly generated T cells. The study traced high day-60 TCRbeta diversity in some patients to surviving recipient T cells and thymic progenitors.

The sequencing here drew on PBMCs, taken before TCRalphabeta/CD19-depleted stem cell transplant. This receptor was taken from a boy under 18 with acute lymphoblastic leukemia, due to receive a stem cell transplant. The chain carries TRBV4-2 and TRBJ2-6; TRBD1 is a possible D gene (6 bases). CDR3 DNA: TGTGCCATGAGCCCGGGACACTGGAGCTCTGGGGCCAACGTCCTGACTTTC. Translating it yields CAMSPGHWSSGANVLTF.